This TCR beta chain emerged from a study of T cells in localized non-small cell lung cancer. Study-wide results and limits: Uninvolved adjacent lung, not tumor, had the highest T cell clonality.

This clone was recorded once. Its antigen remains unidentified. This CDR3 has 15 amino acids. Germline trimming cut 5 bases from V and 2 bases from J; bases unmatched to any gene: 7. CDR1 SEHNR and CDR2 FQNEAQ come from the germline V gene (reference sequence). TCRdb keeps only in-frame clones here, not all; method: immunoSEQ multiplex PCR. The sample carries some 22,000 clones, roughly 84% recorded once. This clonotype was obtained from a man aged 35-75 years with stage I lung adenocarcinoma. The genes are TRBV7-9 and TRBJ2-7; 9 bases are a match to TRBD1. The source was peripheral blood, collected before any cancer treatment. This CDR3 is CASSARTGDPYEQYF. CDR3 DNA: TGTGCCAGCAGCGCCCGGACAGGGGACCCCTACGAGCAGTACTTC.